The TCR beta chain described here comes from a study of identical twins. MiXCR, applied by TCRdb to the 5' RACE reads, yields one record per CDR3 protein. The table records 400,000 to 650,000 distinct CDR3 sequences, around 20% of them present only once. The study, taken as a whole, reports: Researchers reported weaker excess twin sharing in beta out-of-frame sequences. Among out-of-frame alpha sequences shared by twins, low generation probability occurred in excess.

From germline, CDR1 is SGDLS and CDR2 YYNGEE. V lost 3 bases to trimming and J lost 6 bases, with 13 bases between them. The CDR3 extends over 13 amino acids. This clonotype was counted only a few times. Its target is not known. These data were also filed under a second study, of T cells expressing NK-cell markers. This second study notes: The authors derived TCR beta repertoires from sorted CD3+CD56+NKG2C+, CD3+CD56+NKG2C- and CD3+CD56-NKG2C+ T cells. Sequencing covered eight donors, seven HCMV-seropositive and one seronegative.

Sequencing input: CD4+ T cells sorted from blood. V is TRBV9 and J is TRBJ2-7, with D tentatively TRBD2 (6 bases). The origin of this receptor is a woman aged 18 to 35 in good health. CDR3 protein: CASSGQRVGEQYF. CDR3 coding DNA: TGTGCCAGCAGCGGGCAGCGGGTCGGCGAGCAGTACTTC.